The rows below give T cell receptor beta chains drawn from one sample of a study of T-cell reconstitution after alpha-beta-depleted transplantation in children. TCRdb re-called the PCR reads through MiXCR, storing one row per CDR3 protein. The table includes almost 500,000 distinct CDR3 sequences, about 10% detected once. The input for sequencing was PBMCs, taken before TCRalphabeta/CD19-depleted stem cell transplant. The source is a child aged 2 to 10 with inherited bone marrow failure, due to receive a stem cell transplant. Each CDR3 is given with its conserved first and last residue. Fields, in order: V gene, clone size, J gene, D gene, CDR3 protein, CDR3 DNA. The D gene is left open where the match is weak. Size is omitted from some rows. Given values are once, few, many or a class for expanded clones.

V: TRBV12-3/TRBV12-4; size: -; J: TRBJ1-5; D: TRBD1; CDR3: CASSFRDRGRQPQHF; DNA: TGTGCCAGCAGTTTCAGGGACAGGGGGCGTCAGCCCCAGCATTTT
V: TRBV5-1; size: many; J: TRBJ1-1; D: -; CDR3: CASSVGRTMNTEAFF; DNA: TGCGCCAGCAGCGTGGGACGTACCATGAACACTGAAGCTTTCTTT
V: TRBV4-3; size: many; J: TRBJ2-7; D: -; CDR3: CASSQDPGPSYEQYF; DNA: TGCGCCAGCAGCCAAGATCCAGGGCCCTCCTACGAGCAGTACTTC
V: TRBV6-5; size: many; J: TRBJ2-5; D: TRBD2; CDR3: CASSSRFGTSVKETQYF; DNA: TGTGCCAGCAGTTCTCGTTTTGGGACTAGCGTAAAAGAGACCCAGTACTTC
V: TRBV7-9; size: many; J: TRBJ2-5; D: TRBD2; CDR3: CASSLVTSGRAETQYF; DNA: TGTGCCAGCAGCTTAGTGACTAGCGGGAGGGCAGAGACCCAGTACTTC
V: TRBV6-1; size: few; J: TRBJ1-6; D: -; CDR3: CASKGGLGSPLHF; DNA: TGTGCCAGCAAGGGGGGGCTGGGTTCACCCCTCCACTTT
V: TRBV7-2; size: many; J: TRBJ2-7; D: -; CDR3: CASSLHSSSYEQYF; DNA: TGTGCCAGCAGCTTGCACTCGAGCTCCTACGAGCAGTACTTC
V: TRBV29-1; size: many; J: TRBJ2-1; D: -; CDR3: CSVEKWMNEQFF; DNA: TGCAGCGTTGAAAAGTGGATGAATGAGCAGTTCTTC
V: TRBV24-1; size: few; J: TRBJ2-3; D: TRBD2; CDR3: CATSDRTSGRDTQYF; DNA: TGTGCCACCAGTGACCGGACTAGCGGGAGGGATACGCAGTATTTT
V: TRBV12-3/TRBV12-4; size: few; J: TRBJ2-7; D: TRBD2; CDR3: CASSFREGTREQYF; DNA: TGTGCCAGCAGTTTCAGGGAGGGGACGCGTGAGCAGTACTTC
V: TRBV12-3/TRBV12-4; size: few; J: TRBJ1-6; D: TRBD1; CDR3: CASRETGGNSPLHF; DNA: TGTGCCAGCAGGGAGACAGGGGGGAATTCACCCCTCCACTTT
V: TRBV6-1; size: many; J: TRBJ2-3; D: -; CDR3: CASALARGYTQYF; DNA: TGTGCCAGCGCCCTAGCGAGGGGGTATACGCAGTATTTT
V: TRBV12-3/TRBV12-4; size: -; J: TRBJ2-1; D: -; CDR3: CASSPGSLGFF; DNA: TGTGCCAGCAGTCCCGGTAGCTTGGGGTTCTTC
V: TRBV18; size: few; J: TRBJ2-5; D: TRBD1; CDR3: CASSVAGTGALETQYF; DNA: TGTGCCAGCTCAGTCGCCGGGACAGGGGCGCTGGAGACCCAGTACTTC
V: TRBV20-1; size: many; J: TRBJ2-1; D: TRBD2; CDR3: CSAPKAGIFEQFF; DNA: TGCAGTGCCCCGAAAGCGGGAATATTTGAGCAGTTCTTC
V: TRBV4-1; size: -; J: TRBJ2-7; D: TRBD2; CDR3: CASSQVGLAGGAPHEQYF; DNA: TGCGCCAGCAGCCAAGTCGGCCTAGCGGGAGGGGCCCCCCACGAGCAGTACTTC
V: TRBV29-1; size: many; J: TRBJ1-2; D: -; CDR3: CSVPHSRGYTF; DNA: TGCAGCGTGCCCCACTCGCGGGGCTACACCTTC
V: TRBV4-3; size: medium-sized; J: TRBJ2-7; D: -; CDR3: CASSQARGTFYEQYF; DNA: TGCGCCAGCAGCCAAGCCCGAGGCACGTTCTACGAGCAGTACTTC
V: TRBV6-6; size: many; J: TRBJ1-1; D: -; CDR3: CASNLDGDTEAFF; DNA: TGTGCCAGCAACCTGGACGGGGACACTGAAGCTTTCTTT
V: TRBV6-1; size: few; J: TRBJ2-1; D: TRBD2; CDR3: CASRPQASGYNEQFF; DNA: TGTGCCAGCAGGCCTCAAGCTAGCGGTTACAATGAGCAGTTCTTC
V: TRBV4-3; size: many; J: TRBJ1-1; D: -; CDR3: CASSQDVVGNTEAFF; DNA: TGCGCCAGCAGCCAAGATGTAGTAGGGAACACTGAAGCTTTCTTT
V: TRBV4-3; size: -; J: TRBJ1-2; D: -; CDR3: CASSQGWGANYGYTF; DNA: TGCGCCAGCAGCCAAGGATGGGGGGCTAACTATGGCTACACCTTC
V: TRBV12-3/TRBV12-4; size: many; J: TRBJ2-7; D: TRBD1; CDR3: CASSLPQGALDEQYF; DNA: TGTGCCAGCAGTTTACCCCAGGGGGCCTTGGACGAGCAGTACTTC
V: TRBV9; size: many; J: TRBJ1-1; D: -; CDR3: CASSVGGRSEAFF; DNA: TGTGCCAGCAGCGTAGGTGGCAGATCTGAAGCTTTCTTT